Sequencing of this T cell receptor beta chain was carried out in a study of cytomegalovirus exposure and HLA in healthy donors. Study-wide results and caveats: Associated with cytomegalovirus, according to the listing, were fewer than 200 TCR beta chains.

Sequenced by immunoSEQ multiplex PCR; TCRdb stores in-frame clones only, minus some. The table lists some 170,000 clones, 80% to 90% of them singletons, with roughly 1.5% in the top ten. With respect to this clone: The target antigen is unknown.

This CDR3 region has 12 residues. Trimming cost V 6 bases and J 7 bases; bases outside gene matches: 6. In germline, CDR1 is MNHEY, CDR2 SMNVEV (reference sequence). Specimen: PBMCs. This clonotype was obtained from a woman aged 25 to 45 in good health and CMV-seronegative. This chain joins TRBV27 and TRBJ2-7; TRBD1 aligns across 7 bases. The CDR3 is CASSLTGVEQYF. The CDR3 DNA sequence: TGTGCCAGCAGCCTTACAGGGGTTGAGCAGTACTTC.